These 30 T cell receptor beta chains share one sample of origin, sequenced in a study of blood T cell repertoires in COVID-19. Here immunoSEQ multiplex PCR was the method, and the copy in TCRdb shows in-frame clones only, minus some. The sample has roughly 70,000 clones, 70% to 90% seen once. The sequencing sample was made of peripheral blood. These receptors all come from a woman aged 65 to 85 with acute or convalescent COVID-19.

V and J are TRBV6-5 and TRBJ2-3; D unclear. Per germline, CDR1 MNHEY and CDR2 SVGAGI. The CDR3 runs 14 residues. Trimming pared 6 bases from V and 3 bases from J, leaving 13 bases between. CDR3 protein: CASSYMAATDTQYF. DNA for the CDR3: TGTGCCAGCAGCTACATGGCGGCGACAGATACGCAGTATTTT.

CDR3 sequence: CASSPLTGRYTEAFF. The CDR3 nucleotides read TGTGCCAGCAGCCCCCTGACAGGGAGGTACACTGAAGCTTTCTTT. This chain uses TRBV11-2 with TRBJ1-1; TRBD1 agrees at 7 bases. This CDR3 comprises 15 residues. Germline V gene sequence: CDR1 SGHAT, CDR2 FQNNGV. V was pared by 5 bases and J by 3 bases, with 9 bases of the junction left unmatched.

CDR3 sequence reads: CASTPELNTEAFF. As DNA, the CDR3 is TGTGCCAGCACCCCCGAGTTGAACACTGAAGCTTTCTTT. V gene TRBV6-5 combines with J gene TRBJ1-1; D gene unclear. The germline gives CDR1 MNHEY, CDR2 SVGAGI. Trimming shortened V by 7 bases and J by 0 bases, and 9 bases separated the two germline ends. This CDR3 has 13 amino acids.

The chain joins TRBV28 to TRBJ2-5, with TRBD1 matching over 9 bases. The CDR3 contains 14 residues. Germline trimming cut 6 bases from V and 5 bases from J; bases unmatched to any gene: 7. Germline CDR1 and CDR2: MDHEN and SYDVKM. CDR3 nucleotides: TGTGCCAGCAGCCCCCCGGACAGGGGTGAGACCCAGTACTTC. This translates into CASSPPDRGETQYF.

V and J are TRBV24-1 and TRBJ2-3; D is possibly TRBD2 (6 bases). V lost 3 bases to trimming and J lost 0 bases, with 9 bases between them. The CDR3 totals 15 residues. Germline V gene sequence: CDR1 KGHDR, CDR2 SFDVKD. The CDR3 protein is CATSDTGSSTDTQYF. The CDR3 nucleotides read TGTGCCACCAGTGATACCGGGAGTAGCACAGATACGCAGTATTTT.

V is TRBV6-2 or TRBV6-3 and J is TRBJ2-5; weak D call: TRBD1 (6 bases). V was cut by 2 bases and J by 5 bases, with 9 bases left in between. Germline CDR1 and CDR2: MNHEY and SVGEGT. This CDR3 contains 13 residues. The DNA for the CDR3 is TGTGCCAGCAGTTACGGACAGTGGGAGACCCAGTACTTC. Translating gives CASSYGQWETQYF.

This clone was observed once. The V gene is TRBV6-5, the J gene TRBJ2-1, with 11 bases identical to TRBD1. This CDR3 has 15 amino acids. Germline V lookup: CDR1 MNHEY, CDR2 SVGAGI. V lost 1 base, J lost 8 bases, and 4 bases stayed unmatched. This CDR3 reads CASSYYRTGGDEQFF. DNA of the CDR3: TGTGCCAGCAGTTACTACAGGACAGGGGGCGATGAGCAGTTCTTC.

This rearrangement joins TRBV9 to TRBJ1-2; tentative D call: TRBD1 (6 bases). CDR3 length equals 14 residues. V was trimmed by 4 bases and J by 3 bases, leaving 13 bases between them. CDR1 is SGDLS and CDR2 is YYNGEE in the germline V gene. The CDR3 bases are TGTGCCAGCAGCCCTTCACAGGGATACTATGGCTACACCTTC. It specifies CASSPSQGYYGYTF.

This chain links TRBV7-2 with TRBJ1-1; 7 bases align to TRBD1. The CDR3 totals 15 residues. Germline loops: CDR1 SGHTA, CDR2 FQGNSA. Germline trimming cut 4 bases from V and 6 bases from J; bases unmatched to any gene: 11. CDR3 DNA sequence: TGTGCCAGCAGCTCATCTTCCACAGGGGACTCTGAAGCTTTCTTT. Translated: CASSSSSTGDSEAFF. The variable domain in full, completed from reference TRBV7-2 and TRBJ1-1, reads GAGVSQSPSNKVTEKGKDVELRCDPISGHTALYWYRQSLGQGLEFLIYFQGNSAPDKSGLPSDRFSAERTGGSVSTLTIQRTQQEDSAVYLCASSSSSTGDSEAFFGQGTRLTVV.

This clone occurred a few times. This chain joins TRBV6-6 and TRBJ2-7, with 11 bases lining up with TRBD1. V was clipped by 6 bases and J by 0 bases; unmatched bases: 7. Germline V gene lookup returns CDR1 MNHNY and CDR2 SVGAGI (reference sequence). The CDR3 has 16 residues. The CDR3 region has the DNA TGTGCCAGCAGCGACGCGGGACAGGGGGGCTCCTACGAGCAGTACTTC. Amino acids: CASSDAGQGGSYEQYF.

The V gene is TRBV5-6, the J gene TRBJ1-2; D gene uncertain. The CDR3 loop spans 12 amino acids. Trimming pared 2 bases from V and 3 bases from J, leaving 5 bases between. Germline V lookup: CDR1 SGHDT, CDR2 YYEEEE. DNA of the CDR3: TGTGCCAGCAGCTTAGAGGACTATGGCTACACCTTC. Translation gives CASSLEDYGYTF.

V is TRBV19 and J is TRBJ1-1; 9 nucleotides agree with TRBD1. CDR3 length: 14 residues. The trim removed 3 bases at V and 3 bases at J, leaving 2 bases unmatched. Germline V gene sequence: CDR1 LNHDA, CDR2 SQIVND (reference sequence). CDR3 loop: CASSIGQGYTEAFF. DNA for the CDR3: TGTGCCAGTAGTATTGGACAGGGGTACACTGAAGCTTTCTTT.

J is TRBJ2-2 and V is TRBV7-2; TRBD2 aligns across 13 bases. Losses at the gene ends were 5 bases for V and 4 bases for J; bases not matched to a gene: 7. Germline V gene lookup returns CDR1 SGHTA and CDR2 FQGNSA. The length of the CDR3 is 17 residues. The CDR3 DNA reads as TGTGCCAGCAGCCCCCCATGGACTAGCGGGGGCACCGGGGAGCTGTTTTTT. Protein product: CASSPPWTSGGTGELFF.

Judged by abundance, this clone is medium-sized (0.01 to 0.1%). The gene calls are TRBV28 and TRBJ2-2; D possibly corresponds to TRBD1 (5 bases). V lost 4 bases to trimming and J lost 6 bases, with 12 bases between them. The CDR3 runs to 14 residues. Looked up from germline, CDR1 is MDHEN and CDR2 is SYDVKM. The chain's CDR3 is CASSSFQGSGELFF. The CDR3 DNA reads as TGTGCCAGCAGTTCGTTTCAGGGTTCCGGGGAGCTGTTTTTT.

This clone came up a few times. CDR3 DNA sequence: TGTGCCTGGAGTGGCCAGGGTGGCTACACCTTC. Translated, it gives CAWSGQGGYTF. V is TRBV30 and J is TRBJ1-2, with D possibly being TRBD1 (5 bases). The CDR3 extends over 11 amino acids. Germline assignment: CDR1 GTSNPN and CDR2 SVGIG (reference sequence). V lost 1 base to trimming and J lost 7 bases, with 7 bases between them.

The sample holds one count of this clone. The chain combines TRBV24-1 with TRBJ2-3; 7 positions agree with TRBD2. The CDR3 is 17 residues long. Trimming cost V 5 bases and J 1 base; bases outside gene matches: 11. Per the germline V gene, CDR1 is KGHDR and CDR2 is SFDVKD. This CDR3 is CATSAPGGQAGTDTQYF. Written as DNA, the CDR3 is TGTGCCACCAGTGCCCCGGGGGGTCAAGCGGGCACAGATACGCAGTATTTT.

V gene TRBV28 combines with J gene TRBJ2-7, with a possible D match to TRBD1 (6 bases). V lost 5 bases and J lost 1, with 9 bases in between. The germline V gene encodes CDR1 MDHEN and CDR2 SYDVKM. The CDR3 contains 13 residues. The DNA of the CDR3 is TGTGCCAGCAGTATGACAGGATCCTACGAGCAGTACTTC. This codes for CASSMTGSYEQYF.

This clone appeared a single time. The DNA for the CDR3 is TGTGCCAGCAGTTCTTCCGATCAGCCCCAGCATTTT. Translated, it gives CASSSSDQPQHF. This chain uses TRBV28 with TRBJ1-5; D is undetermined. Trimming stripped 4 bases from V and 5 bases from J, with 6 bases between. Germline assignment: CDR1 MDHEN and CDR2 SYDVKM. The CDR3 spans 12 residues.

This rearrangement joins TRBV5-4 to TRBJ1-4, with 9 bases matching TRBD1. The CDR3 runs 14 residues. With 4 bases clipped from V and 5 bases from J, the junction kept 3 bases outside the gene matches. CDR1 and CDR2 from the germline V gene are SGHNT and YYREEE (reference sequence). Here the CDR3 reads CASSRTGENEKLFF. The CDR3 bases are TGTGCCAGCAGCCGGACAGGGGAAAATGAAAAACTGTTTTTT.

V usage is TRBV21-1 and J usage is TRBJ1-1. TRBV21-1 is annotated as a pseudogene. CDR3 size: 15 residues. CDR3 nucleotides: TGTGCCAGCAGCAAAGAGGAGGGTAGGGACACTGAAGCTTTCTTT. Translating gives CASSKEEGRDTEAFF.

The rearrangement links TRBV7-8 to TRBJ1-6, with no clear D. CDR1 SGHVS and CDR2 FQNEAQ come from the germline V gene. This CDR3 region has 13 residues. Deletions cut 4 bases from V and 5 bases from J, with 6 bases between. The CDR3 coding sequence is TGTGCCAGCAGCTCCTCTGATAATTCACCCCTCCACTTT. As protein: CASSSSDNSPLHF.

This clone was picked up a small number of times. The genes are TRBV10-3 and TRBJ1-2, with D tentatively TRBD1 (5 bases). The CDR3 runs to 14 residues. Per the germline V gene, CDR1 is ENHRY and CDR2 is SYGVKD. Trimming left V 0 bases short and J 1 base short, with 6 bases between. The CDR3 bases are TGTGCCATCAGTGAGTCGACAGATAACTATGGCTACACCTTC. It encodes CAISESTDNYGYTF.

This sequence joins TRBV19 and TRBJ1-1; TRBD1 matches at 8 bases. The CDR3 length is 15 residues. The ends lost 2 bases at V and 6 bases at J; junction bases unmatched: 8. Per germline, CDR1 LNHDA and CDR2 SQIVND (reference sequence). DNA of the CDR3: TGTGCCAGTAGTATAAGGCCGACAGGGGCCCCTGAAGCTTTCTTT. Amino acid sequence: CASSIRPTGAPEAFF.

This clone was observed once. This rearrangement joins TRBV6-5 to TRBJ2-7; no firm D call. With 6 bases removed from V and 4 bases from J, the gap between germline ends came to 4 bases. The CDR3 runs 10 residues. Germline assignment: CDR1 MNHEY and CDR2 SVGAGI. CDR3: CASSKYEQYF. CDR3 nucleotide sequence: TGTGCCAGCAGCAAATACGAGCAGTACTTC.

This chain connects TRBV6-2 or TRBV6-3 to TRBJ2-3, with D maybe TRBD1 (5 bases). Germline CDR1 is MNHEY and CDR2 is SVGEGT. Between the trimmed V and J ends, which lost 5 bases and 6 bases, there was a span of 9 bases. CDR3 length equals 12 residues. This chain's CDR3 is CASSPAGDTQYF. CDR3 DNA sequence: TGTGCCAGCAGTCCGGCAGGGGATACGCAGTATTTT.

The genes are TRBV6-6 and TRBJ1-1; D not certain. The V gene lost 10 bases and the J gene lost 1 base, with 19 bases spanning the gap. Germline CDR1 reads MNHNY; CDR2 reads SVGAGI (reference sequence). CDR3 length equals 15 residues. The CDR3 sequence: CATKIWAGGNTEAFF. In nucleotides, the CDR3 is TGTGCCACCAAGATCTGGGCAGGAGGGAACACTGAAGCTTTCTTT.

The V and J genes are TRBV30 and TRBJ1-4, with TRBD1 identical over 10 bases. The CDR3 sequence is 14 residues long. Germline V gene sequence: CDR1 GTSNPN, CDR2 SVGIG (reference sequence). The junction had 6 bases not matched to a gene; V was cut back by 5 bases and J by 6 bases. DNA for the CDR3: TGTGCCTGGGTCAGTGGGACAGGGGATGAAAAACTGTTTTTT. Amino acids: CAWVSGTGDEKLFF.

The V call is TRBV20-1, the J call TRBJ2-7; 7 bases map to TRBD1. In germline, CDR1 is DFQATT, CDR2 SNEGSKA (reference sequence). J lost 2 bases, V lost 3 bases, and 4 bases had no gene match. CDR3 length equals 13 residues. The CDR3 DNA is TGCAGTGCTAGTGGGACAGCCGCCTACGAGCAGTACTTC. Residues: CSASGTAAYEQYF.

This clone was observed a single time. This sequence joins TRBV18 and TRBJ1-2, with TRBD1 identical over 9 bases. Germline V gives CDR1 KGHSH, CDR2 LQKENI. The length of the CDR3 is 16 residues. The J segment lost 7 bases and the V segment lost 3 bases, leaving 12 bases of the junction unmatched. CDR3 protein: CASSPGQGALIGGYTF. CDR3 coding DNA: TGTGCCAGCTCACCGGGACAGGGAGCGTTAATTGGTGGCTACACCTTC.

The chain employs TRBV7-8 and TRBJ2-5; TRBD2 agrees at 8 bases. Trimming cost V 5 bases and J 2 bases; bases outside gene matches: 7. This CDR3 contains 15 residues. The V gene's germline CDR1 is SGHVS and CDR2 FQNEAQ. The CDR3 DNA follows: TGTGCCAGCAGCCCTGGGACTAGTCAGCAAGAGACCCAGTACTTC. This gives the protein CASSPGTSQQETQYF.